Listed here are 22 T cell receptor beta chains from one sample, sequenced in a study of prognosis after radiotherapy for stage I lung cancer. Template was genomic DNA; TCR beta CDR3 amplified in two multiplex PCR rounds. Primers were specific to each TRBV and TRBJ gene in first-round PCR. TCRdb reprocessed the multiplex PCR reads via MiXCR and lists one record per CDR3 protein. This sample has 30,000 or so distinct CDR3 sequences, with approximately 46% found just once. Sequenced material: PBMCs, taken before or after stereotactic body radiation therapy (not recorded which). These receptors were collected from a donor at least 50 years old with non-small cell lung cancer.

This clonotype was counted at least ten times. As DNA, the CDR3 is TGTGCCAGCAGTGAATATAGTAACCGCGGCGCAGATACGCAGTATTTT. Protein: CASSEYSNRGADTQYF. The rearrangement joins TRBV25-1 to TRBJ2-3; D call uncertain. Germline values: CDR1 MGHDK, CDR2 SYGVNS. Between the trimmed V and J ends, which lost 0 bases and 4 bases, there was a span of 14 bases. The CDR3 runs to 16 residues.

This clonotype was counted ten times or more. DNA of the CDR3: TGTGCCAGTAGTATCCTAAATTACGGTGAAGCTTTCTTT. Translated: CASSILNYGEAFF. The rearrangement joins TRBV19 to TRBJ1-1, with no clear D. The CDR3 consists of 13 residues. Trimming stripped 3 bases from V and 7 bases from J, with 12 bases between. Germline assignment: CDR1 LNHDA and CDR2 SQIVND (reference sequence).

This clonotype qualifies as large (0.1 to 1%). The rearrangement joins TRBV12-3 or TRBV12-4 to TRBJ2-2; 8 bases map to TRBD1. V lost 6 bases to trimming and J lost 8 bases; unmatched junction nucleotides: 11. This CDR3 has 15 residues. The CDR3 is CASRDETGDSGELFF. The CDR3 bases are TGTGCCAGCAGGGACGAGACAGGGGATTCTGGGGAGCTGTTTTTT.

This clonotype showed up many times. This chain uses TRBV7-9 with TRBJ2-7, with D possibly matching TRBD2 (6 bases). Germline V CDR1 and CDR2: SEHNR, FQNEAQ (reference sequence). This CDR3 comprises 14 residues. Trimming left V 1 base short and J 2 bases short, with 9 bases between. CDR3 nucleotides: TGTGCCAGCAGCTTAGTCGGCGGGACCTACGAGCAGTACTTC. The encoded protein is CASSLVGGTYEQYF.

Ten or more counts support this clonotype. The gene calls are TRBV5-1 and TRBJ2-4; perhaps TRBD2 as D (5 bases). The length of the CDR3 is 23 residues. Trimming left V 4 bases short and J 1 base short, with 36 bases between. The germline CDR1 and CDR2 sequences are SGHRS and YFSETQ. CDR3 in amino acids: CASSQTPGTDLLSYTTAKNIQYF. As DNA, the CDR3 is TGCGCCAGCAGCCAAACCCCGGGAACCGATCTTCTATCCTACACCACTGCCAAAAACATTCAGTACTTC.

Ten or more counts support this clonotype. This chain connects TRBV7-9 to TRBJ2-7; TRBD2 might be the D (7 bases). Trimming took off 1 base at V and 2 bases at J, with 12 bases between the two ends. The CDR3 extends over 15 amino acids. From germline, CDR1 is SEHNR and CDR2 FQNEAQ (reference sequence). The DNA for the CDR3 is TGTGCCAGCAGCTTAGTACCCGGGGGGCCCTACGAGCAGTACTTC. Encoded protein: CASSLVPGGPYEQYF. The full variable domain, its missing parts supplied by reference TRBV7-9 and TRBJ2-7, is DTGVSQNPRHKITKRGQNVTFRCDPISEHNRLYWYRQTLGQGPEFLTYFQNEAQLEKSRLLSDRFSAERPKGSFSTLEIQRTEQGDSAMYLCASSLVPGGPYEQYFGPGTRLTVT.

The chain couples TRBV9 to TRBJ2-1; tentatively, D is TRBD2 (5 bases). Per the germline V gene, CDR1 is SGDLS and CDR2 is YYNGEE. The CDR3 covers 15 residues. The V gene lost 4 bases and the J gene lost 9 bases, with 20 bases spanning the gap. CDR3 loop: CASSNSPHQEAEQFF. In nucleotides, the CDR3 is TGTGCCAGCAGCAACTCACCTCACCAGGAGGCTGAGCAGTTCTTC.

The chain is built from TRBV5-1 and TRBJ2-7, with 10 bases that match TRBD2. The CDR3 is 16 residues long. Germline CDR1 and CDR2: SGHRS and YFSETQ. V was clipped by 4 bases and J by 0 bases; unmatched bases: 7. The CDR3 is CASSLAGAQTSYEQYF. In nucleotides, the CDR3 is TGCGCCAGCAGCCTAGCGGGGGCCCAGACCTCCTACGAGCAGTACTTC.

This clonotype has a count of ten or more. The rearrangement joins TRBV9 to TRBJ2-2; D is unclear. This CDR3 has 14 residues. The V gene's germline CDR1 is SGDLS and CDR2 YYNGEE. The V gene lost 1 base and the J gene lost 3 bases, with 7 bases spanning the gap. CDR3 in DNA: TGTGCCAGCAGCGTAAATGTGGACACCGGGGAGCTGTTTTTT. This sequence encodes CASSVNVDTGELFF. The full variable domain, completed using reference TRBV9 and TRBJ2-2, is DSGVTQTPKHLITATGQRVTLRCSPRSGDLSVYWYQQSLDQGLQFLIQYYNGEERAKGNILERFSAQQFPDLHSELNLSSLELGDSALYFCASSVNVDTGELFFGEGSRLTVL.

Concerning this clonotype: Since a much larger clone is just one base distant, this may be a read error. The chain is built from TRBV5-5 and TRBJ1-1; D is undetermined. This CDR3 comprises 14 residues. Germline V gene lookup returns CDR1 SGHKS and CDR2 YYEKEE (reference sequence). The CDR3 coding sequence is TGTACCAGCAGCTTGGATGACCTGAACACTGAAGCTTTCTTT. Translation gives CTSSLDDLNTEAFF. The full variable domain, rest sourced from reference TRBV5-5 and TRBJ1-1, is DAGVTQSPTHLIKTRGQQVTLRCSPISGHKSVSWYQQVLGQGPQFIFQYYEKEERGRGNFPDRFSARQFPNYSSELNVNALLLGDSALYLCTSSLDDLNTEAFFGQGTRLTVV.

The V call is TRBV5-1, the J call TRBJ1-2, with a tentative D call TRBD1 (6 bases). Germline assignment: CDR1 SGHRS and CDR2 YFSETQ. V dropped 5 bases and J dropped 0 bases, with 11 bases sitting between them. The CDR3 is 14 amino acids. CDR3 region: CASSRGTANYGYTF. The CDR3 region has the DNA TGCGCCAGCAGTAGGGGGACCGCTAACTATGGCTACACCTTC.

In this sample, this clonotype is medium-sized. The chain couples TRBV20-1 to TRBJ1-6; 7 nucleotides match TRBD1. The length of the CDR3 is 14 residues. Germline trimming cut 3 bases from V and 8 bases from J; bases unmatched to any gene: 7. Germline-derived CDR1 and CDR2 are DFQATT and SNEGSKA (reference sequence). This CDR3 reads CSASPDRFDSPLHF. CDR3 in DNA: TGCAGTGCTAGTCCGGACAGGTTTGATTCACCCCTCCACTTT.

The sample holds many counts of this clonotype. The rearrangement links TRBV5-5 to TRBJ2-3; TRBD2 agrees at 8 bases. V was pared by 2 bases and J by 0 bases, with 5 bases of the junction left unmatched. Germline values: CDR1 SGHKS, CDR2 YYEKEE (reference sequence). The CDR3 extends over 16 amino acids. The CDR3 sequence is CASSFPAGGSTDTQYF. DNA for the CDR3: TGTGCCAGCAGCTTCCCGGCGGGAGGAAGCACAGATACGCAGTATTTT.

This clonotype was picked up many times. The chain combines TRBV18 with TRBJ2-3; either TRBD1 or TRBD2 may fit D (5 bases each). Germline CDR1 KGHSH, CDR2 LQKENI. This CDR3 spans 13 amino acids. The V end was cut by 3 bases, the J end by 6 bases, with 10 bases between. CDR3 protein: CASSPRAGDTQYF. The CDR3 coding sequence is TGTGCCAGCTCACCGAGGGCAGGGGATACGCAGTATTTT.

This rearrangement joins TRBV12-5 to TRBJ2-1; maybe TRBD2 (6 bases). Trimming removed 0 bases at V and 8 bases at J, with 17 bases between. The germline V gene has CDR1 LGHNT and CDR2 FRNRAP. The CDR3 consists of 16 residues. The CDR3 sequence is CASGLVPGGPRDEQFF. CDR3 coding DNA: TGTGCTAGTGGTTTGGTACCCGGGGGTCCCCGCGATGAGCAGTTCTTC.

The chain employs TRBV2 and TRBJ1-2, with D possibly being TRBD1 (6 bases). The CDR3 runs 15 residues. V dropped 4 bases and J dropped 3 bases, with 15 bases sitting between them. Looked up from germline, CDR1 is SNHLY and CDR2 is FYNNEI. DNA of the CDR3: TGTGCCAGCAGTGTTTTGGGGGCGAACGACTATGGCTACACCTTC. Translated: CASSVLGANDYGYTF. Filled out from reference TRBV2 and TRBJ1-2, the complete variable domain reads EPEVTQTPSHQVTQMGQEVILRCVPISNHLYFYWYRQILGQKVEFLVSFYNNEISEKSEIFDDQFSVERPDGSNFTLKIRSTKLEDSAMYFCASSVLGANDYGYTFGSGTRLTVV.

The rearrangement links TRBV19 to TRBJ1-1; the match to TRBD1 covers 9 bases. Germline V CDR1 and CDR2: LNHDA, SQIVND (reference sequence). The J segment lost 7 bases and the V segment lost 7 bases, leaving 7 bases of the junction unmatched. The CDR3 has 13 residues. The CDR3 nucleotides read TGTGCCAGTATGGGACAGGGCTGGGTTGAAGCTTTCTTT. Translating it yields CASMGQGWVEAFF.

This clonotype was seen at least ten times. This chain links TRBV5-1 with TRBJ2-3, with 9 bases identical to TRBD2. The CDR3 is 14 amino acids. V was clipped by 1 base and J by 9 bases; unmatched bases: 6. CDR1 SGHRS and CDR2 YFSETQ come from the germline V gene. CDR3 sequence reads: CASSLSLAGMTQYF. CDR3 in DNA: TGCGCCAGCAGCTTGTCCCTAGCGGGAATGACGCAGTATTTT.

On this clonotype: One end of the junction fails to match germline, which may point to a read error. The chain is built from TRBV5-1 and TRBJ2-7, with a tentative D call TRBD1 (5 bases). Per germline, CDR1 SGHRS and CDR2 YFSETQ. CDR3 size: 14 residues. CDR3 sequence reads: CASSLVQETYDQYF. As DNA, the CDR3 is TGCGCCAGCAGCTTGGTACAGGAAACCTACGATCAGTACTTC.

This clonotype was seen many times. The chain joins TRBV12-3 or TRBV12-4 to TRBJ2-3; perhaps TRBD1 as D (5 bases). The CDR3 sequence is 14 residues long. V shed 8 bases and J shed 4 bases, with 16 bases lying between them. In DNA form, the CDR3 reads TGTGCCAGCTCTTATCTGACAGACCCAGATACGCAGTATTTT. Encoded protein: CASSYLTDPDTQYF.

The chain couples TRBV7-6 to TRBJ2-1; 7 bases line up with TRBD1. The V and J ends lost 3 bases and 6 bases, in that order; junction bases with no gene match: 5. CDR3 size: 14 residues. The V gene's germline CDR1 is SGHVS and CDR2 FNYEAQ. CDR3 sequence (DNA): TGTGCCAGCAGCTTGGACCAGGGGGTCAATGAGCAGTTCTTC. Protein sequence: CASSLDQGVNEQFF.

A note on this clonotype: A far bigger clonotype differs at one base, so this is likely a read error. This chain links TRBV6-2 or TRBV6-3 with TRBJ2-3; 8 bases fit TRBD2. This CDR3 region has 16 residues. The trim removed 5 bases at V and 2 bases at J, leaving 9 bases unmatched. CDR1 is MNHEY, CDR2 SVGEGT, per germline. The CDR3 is CASSEEAGEVTDTQYF. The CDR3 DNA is TGTGCCAGCAGTGAGGAAGCGGGAGAAGTCACAGATACGCAGTATTTT.